This is a list of T cell receptor beta chains from one sample in a study of blood T cell repertoires in COVID-19. Libraries were prepared by immunoSEQ multiplex PCR; TCRdb keeps only in-frame clonotypes and omits some of them. The sample records approximately 280,000 clones, approximately 89% being singletons. Material: PBMCs or T cells enriched from blood (not recorded which). These receptor sequences come from a woman aged 18-29 years who had recovered from COVID-19. Each CDR3 is given with its conserved first and last residue. The D gene is left open where the match is weak. Clone size appears in some rows only: once, few, many, or a class for an expanded clone.

d_call,j_call,clone_size,cdr3_length,v_call,cdr3_aa,cdr3_nt
.,TRBJ1-1,.,22,TRBV24-1,CATSDPVTGPSPFGYMNTEAFF,TGTGCCACCAGTGATCCCGTGACAGGACCCTCACCTTTTGGCTACATGAACACTGAAGCTTTCTTT
TRBD1,TRBJ1-3,.,19,TRBV4-3,CASSQAHGTGSQIGNTIYF,TGCGCCAGCAGCCAAGCACATGGGACAGGGAGCCAAATTGGAAACACCATATATTTT
TRBD1,TRBJ2-1,.,16,TRBV19,CASSITLRGHFNEQFF,TGTGCCAGTAGTATCACACTCAGGGGGCACTTCAATGAGCAGTTCTTC
.,TRBJ2-7,.,17,TRBV27,CASSLGGQGGRTYEQYF,TGTGCCAGCAGTTTAGGGGGACAAGGCGGAAGGACGTACGAGCAGTACTTC
TRBD1,TRBJ2-2,.,16,TRBV19,CASISRGTGYTGELFF,TGTGCCAGTATCTCAAGAGGGACAGGATACACCGGGGAGCTGTTTTTT
.,TRBJ2-7,.,15,TRBV27,CASSLRPRAPYEQYF,TGTGCCAGCAGTTTAAGGCCCAGGGCGCCCTACGAGCAGTACTTC
.,TRBJ2-7,few,11,TRBV6-5,CASWGDYEQYF,TGTGCCAGCTGGGGGGACTACGAGCAGTACTTC
.,TRBJ2-3,.,14,TRBV30,CAWSVRGGADTQYF,TGTGCCTGGAGTGTCCGGGGTGGCGCAGATACGCAGTATTTT
.,TRBJ1-5,once,15,TRBV7-8,CASSLGPSGESPQHF,TGTGCCAGCAGCTTAGGACCGTCAGGGGAATCGCCCCAGCATTTT
.,TRBJ1-2,once,15,TRBV7-2,CASSPRTGYPYGYTF,TGTGCCAGCAGCCCCCGAACAGGGTACCCCTATGGCTACACCTTC
.,TRBJ1-3,.,16,TRBV5-6,CASSIGQPHSANTIYF,TGTGCCAGCAGCATCGGACAGCCGCACTCGGCTAACACCATATATTTT
TRBD1,TRBJ2-7,few,13,TRBV3-1/TRBV3-2,CASSRDSNYEQYF,TGTGCCAGCAGCCGGGACAGTAACTACGAGCAGTACTTC
.,TRBJ2-2,.,14,TRBV9,CASSVELAPGELFF,TGTGCCAGCAGCGTAGAACTAGCCCCCGGGGAGCTGTTTTTT
TRBD2,TRBJ2-5,.,18,TRBV5-1,CASSLLTSGGVRQETQYF,TGCGCCAGCAGCCTTCTGACTAGCGGGGGTGTACGGCAAGAGACCCAGTACTTC
.,TRBJ1-5,.,14,TRBV30,CASKDRGGDQPQHF,TGTGCCTCCAAAGACCGTGGGGGCGATCAGCCCCAGCATTTT
TRBD2,TRBJ2-7,.,15,TRBV5-1,CASSLAGGSPYEQYF,TGCGCCAGCAGCTTGGCCGGGGGGTCCCCCTACGAGCAGTACTTC
.,TRBJ2-5,.,12,TRBV9,CASSATEETQYF,TGTGCCAGCAGCGCCACGGAGGAGACCCAGTACTTC
TRBD2,TRBJ2-2,.,15,TRBV2,CASSRLAGDTGELFF,TGTGCCAGCAGTAGACTAGCGGGGGACACCGGGGAGCTGTTTTTT
.,TRBJ1-6,.,12,TRBV30,CAWGTGSSPLHF,TGTGCCTGGGGGACGGGAAGTTCACCCCTCCACTTT
TRBD2,TRBJ2-1,.,14,TRBV4-3,CASSRDYSYNEQFF,TGCGCCAGCAGCCGGGACTACTCCTACAATGAGCAGTTCTTC
TRBD1,TRBJ2-5,.,15,TRBV25-1,CASGGTGISGKTQYF,TGTGCCAGCGGGGGGACAGGGATCAGTGGGAAGACCCAGTACTTC
TRBD1,TRBJ1-4,.,14,TRBV27,CASSFYRDSEKLFF,TGTGCCAGCAGTTTTTATCGGGACAGCGAAAAACTGTTTTTT
TRBD1,TRBJ1-1,.,14,TRBV30,CAWSISTGDTEAFF,TGTGCCTGGAGTATTTCGACAGGGGACACTGAAGCTTTCTTT
.,TRBJ2-1,once,15,TRBV9,CASSVEITVETEQFF,TGTGCCAGCAGCGTAGAAATAACAGTCGAGACTGAGCAGTTCTTC
TRBD2,TRBJ2-5,.,18,TRBV6-2/TRBV6-3,CASSYGLAGGSSAETQYF,TGTGCCAGCAGTTACGGACTAGCGGGGGGCTCTAGCGCGGAGACCCAGTACTTC
.,TRBJ2-6,.,13,TRBV29-1,CSVQSSGANVLTF,TGCAGCGTACAGAGCTCTGGGGCCAACGTCCTGACTTTC
.,TRBJ2-7,.,15,TRBV7-9,CASSEGTFRSYEQYF,TGTGCCAGCAGCGAGGGGACATTCCGCTCCTACGAGCAGTACTTC
.,TRBJ2-7,.,15,TRBV2,CASSQGGGHAYEQYF,TGTGCCAGCAGCCAAGGGGGAGGGCATGCCTACGAGCAGTACTTC
.,TRBJ1-2,few,15,TRBV10-3,CAISGSGLLAYGYTF,TGTGCCATCAGTGGATCGGGTCTACTAGCCTATGGCTACACCTTC
TRBD1,TRBJ2-1,.,15,TRBV4-3,CASSLDRGPRNEQFF,TGCGCCAGCAGCCTCGACAGGGGACCTCGGAATGAGCAGTTCTTC
TRBD1,TRBJ1-2,.,19,TRBV15,CATSRGYLDWDRNNYGYTF,TGTGCCACCAGCAGAGGATACTTAGACTGGGACAGGAATAACTATGGCTACACCTTC